The rows below give T cell receptor beta chains drawn from one sample of a study of T cells in Graves' hyperthyroidism and ophthalmopathy. TCRdb ran MiXCR on the multiplex PCR reads and lists one entry per CDR3 protein. The data hold 300,000 to 450,000 distinct CDR3 sequences, with around 14% observed a single time. The sample was blood. The receptors were sampled from a woman aged 60-75 years with Graves' hyperthyroidism. The CDR3 runs from the conserved cysteine through the conserved F or W. Each record gives: CDR3 protein, J gene, V gene.

CDR3aa: CASSPQPRFGNTIYF
j_gene: TRBJ1-3
v_gene: TRBV7-9

CDR3aa: CASRLVGQQETQYF
j_gene: TRBJ2-5
v_gene: TRBV7-9

CDR3aa: CASMPGLSYNEQFF
j_gene: TRBJ2-1
v_gene: TRBV6-1

CDR3aa: CASSPVGGVGYGYTF
j_gene: TRBJ1-2
v_gene: TRBV18

CDR3aa: CATAGDSSKAFF
j_gene: TRBJ1-1
v_gene: TRBV24-1

CDR3aa: CASSTRAAPYNEQFF
j_gene: TRBJ2-1
v_gene: TRBV11-1

CDR3aa: CASGLAGLAGGSVEQYF
j_gene: TRBJ2-7
v_gene: TRBV12-5

CDR3aa: CASSLQGDGYTF
j_gene: TRBJ1-2
v_gene: TRBV11-2

CDR3aa: CASSIRGGELFF
j_gene: TRBJ2-2
v_gene: TRBV19

CDR3aa: CSAPPTSGMDTQYF
j_gene: TRBJ2-3
v_gene: TRBV20-1

CDR3aa: CASSYAAGGVTEAFF
j_gene: TRBJ1-1
v_gene: TRBV6-5

CDR3aa: CASSPTGTLNEKLFF
j_gene: TRBJ1-4
v_gene: TRBV7-2

CDR3aa: CASSLAGPYNEQFF
j_gene: TRBJ2-1
v_gene: TRBV5-1

CDR3aa: CASSLVLGGDYGYTF
j_gene: TRBJ1-2
v_gene: TRBV11-2

CDR3aa: CASSQDVAVNEKLFF
j_gene: TRBJ1-4
v_gene: TRBV4-2

CDR3aa: CASSPTRGGPYEQYF
j_gene: TRBJ2-7
v_gene: TRBV6-1

CDR3aa: CASSYLTGQGGDTQYF
j_gene: TRBJ2-3
v_gene: TRBV7-3

CDR3aa: CASSQAFSGRGTDTQYF
j_gene: TRBJ2-3
v_gene: TRBV4-1

CDR3aa: CASSLGQTSREQFF
j_gene: TRBJ2-1
v_gene: TRBV5-1

CDR3aa: CATSDQGYTEAFF
j_gene: TRBJ1-1
v_gene: TRBV24-1

CDR3aa: CASSYTEQGYTEAFF
j_gene: TRBJ1-1
v_gene: TRBV6-5

CDR3aa: CASSLSQGAYEQYF
j_gene: TRBJ2-7
v_gene: TRBV7-6

CDR3aa: CASSYSVGQGPDTQYF
j_gene: TRBJ2-3
v_gene: TRBV6-5

CDR3aa: CATSDPSGSQETQYF
j_gene: TRBJ2-5
v_gene: TRBV24-1

CDR3aa: CASSRAGRTTEAFF
j_gene: TRBJ1-1
v_gene: TRBV19

CDR3aa: CASSSTGGSGNQPQHF
j_gene: TRBJ1-5
v_gene: TRBV27

CDR3aa: CASFDVPDGYTF
j_gene: TRBJ1-2
v_gene: TRBV6-1

CDR3aa: CASSVSSGVNTGELFF
j_gene: TRBJ2-2
v_gene: TRBV5-1

CDR3aa: CASSPGTGEGEQYF
j_gene: TRBJ2-7
v_gene: TRBV18

CDR3aa: CASSFRGSGYGYTF
j_gene: TRBJ1-2
v_gene: TRBV12-3/TRBV12-4

CDR3aa: CSAPSAGDNEQFF
j_gene: TRBJ2-1
v_gene: TRBV20-1

CDR3aa: CSATTPYNEQFF
j_gene: TRBJ2-1
v_gene: TRBV20-1

CDR3aa: CASSIAGTLRNEQFF
j_gene: TRBJ2-1
v_gene: TRBV19

CDR3aa: CASSLASGRARETQYF
j_gene: TRBJ2-5
v_gene: TRBV5-1

CDR3aa: CASRRPGGSNQPQHF
j_gene: TRBJ1-5
v_gene: TRBV4-1

CDR3aa: CASNYSRQDTDTQYF
j_gene: TRBJ2-3
v_gene: TRBV6-5

CDR3aa: CASSVSSGGYEQYF
j_gene: TRBJ2-7
v_gene: TRBV11-2

CDR3aa: CASSDKRVYSNQPQHF
j_gene: TRBJ1-5
v_gene: TRBV6-1

CDR3aa: CASSFADEQFF
j_gene: TRBJ2-1
v_gene: TRBV7-9

CDR3aa: CASSQDGGAPGNTIYF
j_gene: TRBJ1-3
v_gene: TRBV5-1

CDR3aa: CASSLSWTSGRVYEQYF
j_gene: TRBJ2-7
v_gene: TRBV27

CDR3aa: CASSVGTVGYEQYF
j_gene: TRBJ2-7
v_gene: TRBV6-1